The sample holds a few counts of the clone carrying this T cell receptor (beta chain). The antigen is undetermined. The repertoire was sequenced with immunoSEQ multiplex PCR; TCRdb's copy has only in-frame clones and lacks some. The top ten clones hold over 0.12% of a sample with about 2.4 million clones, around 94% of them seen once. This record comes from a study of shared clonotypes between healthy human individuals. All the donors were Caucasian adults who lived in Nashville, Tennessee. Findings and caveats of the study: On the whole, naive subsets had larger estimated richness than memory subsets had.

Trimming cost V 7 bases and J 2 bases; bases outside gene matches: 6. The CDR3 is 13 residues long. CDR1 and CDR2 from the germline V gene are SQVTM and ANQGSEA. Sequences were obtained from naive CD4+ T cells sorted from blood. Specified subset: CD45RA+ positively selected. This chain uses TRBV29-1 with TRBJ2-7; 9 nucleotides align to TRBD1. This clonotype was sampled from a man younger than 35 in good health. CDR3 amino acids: CSGGQGPPYEQYF. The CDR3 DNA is TGCAGCGGCGGACAGGGGCCTCCCTACGAGCAGTACTTC.